This entry lists 19 T cell receptor beta chains sequenced from one sample in a study of identical twins. TCRdb re-called the 5' RACE reads through MiXCR, storing one row per CDR3 protein. Of about 470,000 distinct CDR3 sequences in the sample, 20% to 30% are singletons; the top ten hold about 2.7%. The data also belong to a second study, concerning T cells expressing NK-cell markers.

The sequencing input was CD4+ T cells sorted from blood. Every receptor here comes from a woman younger than 30 in good health.

A few counts support this clonotype. This sequence joins TRBV24-1 and TRBJ2-7; no reliable D call. Germline assignment: CDR1 KGHDR and CDR2 SFDVKD. This CDR3 has 16 residues. V was clipped by 1 base and J by 2 bases, with 14 bases between them. CDR3 protein: CATSDFSRNRPYEQYF. The DNA of the CDR3 is TGTGCCACCAGTGATTTTTCGCGGAACAGACCCTACGAGCAGTACTTC.

This clonotype was seen at least ten times. This chain joins TRBV7-9 and TRBJ1-4, with D hard to call. V shed 5 bases and J shed 5 bases, with 12 bases lying between them. Germline CDR1 reads SEHNR; CDR2 reads FQNEAQ (reference sequence). CDR3 size: 14 residues. CDR3 bases: TGTGCCAGCAGCAGTGGAGCCTGGAATGAAAAACTGTTTTTT. Protein sequence: CASSSGAWNEKLFF.

This clonotype has more than one count but fewer than ten. The rearrangement joins TRBV6-1 to TRBJ2-1; possibly TRBD2 for D (6 bases). From germline, CDR1 is MNHNS and CDR2 SASEGT. The CDR3 covers 13 residues. Trimming pared 6 bases from V and 3 bases from J, leaving 9 bases between. The CDR3 DNA reads as TGTGCCAGCAGGCGGGGATACTACAATGAGCAGTTCTTC. Translation gives CASRRGYYNEQFF.

Comment on this clonotype: The DNA is left out, because the CDR3 cannot be placed on it with certainty; the CDR3 is given as TCRdb lists it. This chain connects TRBV7-5 to TRBJ2-1; TRBD1 was called by the table and not checked on the DNA. TRBV7-5 represents a pseudogene. The CDR3 length equals 15 residues, ends included. Here the CDR3 reads CISVPEAYPPYEQFF.

There are a few counts of this clonotype. The CDR3 sequence: CASSPHHRQGYTGELFF. CDR3 DNA: TGTGCCAGCAGCCCCCACCATCGACAGGGATACACCGGGGAGCTGTTTTTT. This rearrangement joins TRBV9 to TRBJ2-2, with 7 bases lining up with TRBD1. The CDR3 consists of 17 residues. In germline, CDR1 is SGDLS, CDR2 YYNGEE. Trimming took 4 bases from V and 3 from J; bases not matched to a gene: 12.

This clonotype appeared a few times. The CDR3 DNA is TGTGCCAGCAGGGCTGGGACAGCCACACAGGGGCAGTTCTTC. This encodes CASRAGTATQGQFF. The rearrangement joins TRBV2 to TRBJ2-1, with 7 bases identical to TRBD1. The germline V gene encodes CDR1 SNHLY and CDR2 FYNNEI. This CDR3 is built from 14 residues. V trimming: 6 bases; J trimming: 12 bases; junction bases outside the gene matches: 14.

DNA for the CDR3: TGTGCCAGCAGTACCTCCAGGGGGACAGGGTATCACAATGAGCAGTTCTTC. Amino acids: CASSTSRGTGYHNEQFF. The chain carries TRBV12-3 or TRBV12-4 and TRBJ2-1; 9 bases align to TRBD1. This CDR3 has 17 amino acids. V gave up 5 bases and J gave up 5 bases; unmatched junction bases: 13.

The V gene is TRBV7-2, the J gene TRBJ2-1; unclear D gene. The V and J ends lost 4 bases and 6 bases respectively, with 7 bases between them. The CDR3 totals 12 residues. Germline V gene lookup returns CDR1 SGHTA and CDR2 FQGNSA. CDR3 protein: CASSWVGNEQFF. CDR3 bases: TGTGCCAGCAGCTGGGTGGGCAATGAGCAGTTCTTC.

In nucleotides, the CDR3 is TGCAGTGCTAGAACGTGGGACAGGGCCGAAGAGCAGTTCTTC. As protein: CSARTWDRAEEQFF. The chain carries TRBV20-1 and TRBJ2-1, with 9 bases matching TRBD1. Unmatched junction bases numbered 9, after V lost 2 bases and J lost 10 bases. CDR1 and CDR2 (germline): DFQATT, SNEGSKA (reference sequence). The CDR3 is 14 amino acids.

This clonotype was detected only a few times. This rearrangement joins TRBV4-3 to TRBJ2-1; TRBD2 matches 11 bases. V lost 3 bases, J lost 6 bases, and 4 bases stayed unmatched. Germline V CDR1 and CDR2: LGHNA, YSLEER. The CDR3 spans 15 residues. CDR3: CASSQGTSGANEQFF. The DNA of the CDR3 is TGCGCCAGCAGCCAGGGGACTAGCGGCGCCAATGAGCAGTTCTTC.

The chain employs TRBV6-1 and TRBJ2-7; no definite D call. Germline assignment: CDR1 MNHNS and CDR2 SASEGT. CDR3 size: 14 residues. V was cut by 0 bases and J by 3 bases, with 9 bases left in between. In DNA, the CDR3 is TGTGCCAGCAGTGAAGCGCCAGCATACTACGAGCAGTACTTC. This encodes CASSEAPAYYEQYF.

This clonotype was observed a few times. The rearrangement uses TRBV29-1 and TRBJ2-7; D assignment may be TRBD1 or TRBD2 (5 bases each). V was clipped by 0 bases and J by 2 bases, with 5 bases between them. The CDR3 extends over 12 amino acids. CDR1 and CDR2 (germline): SQVTM, ANQGSEA. The CDR3 here is CSVEEGAYEQYF. The CDR3 region has the DNA TGCAGCGTTGAAGAGGGGGCCTACGAGCAGTACTTC.

Only a few counts were recorded for this clonotype. V usage is TRBV10-3 and J usage is TRBJ2-3; TRBD2 agrees at 9 bases. J lost 6 bases, V lost 6 bases, and 4 bases had no gene match. The CDR3 extends over 13 amino acids. Germline CDR1 is ENHRY and CDR2 is SYGVKD. CDR3 in amino acids: CAIRPSGVDTQYF. The DNA of the CDR3 is TGTGCCATCAGGCCTAGCGGGGTCGATACGCAGTATTTT.

In DNA, the CDR3 is TGTGCCAGCACAGGCGGATCGCCCTACAATGAGCAGTTCTTC. Protein sequence: CASTGGSPYNEQFF. This sequence joins TRBV6-2 or TRBV6-3 and TRBJ2-1; D gene uncertain. The germline CDR1 and CDR2 sequences are MNHEY and SVGEGT. CDR3 size: 14 residues. The ends were cut back, 7 bases at V and 2 bases at J, with 12 bases in the middle.

V gene TRBV12-3 or TRBV12-4 combines with J gene TRBJ1-2; perhaps TRBD1 as D (5 bases). V shed 4 bases and J shed 4 bases, with 10 bases lying between them. The CDR3 sequence is 13 residues long. In DNA form, the CDR3 reads TGTGCCAGCAGTTACCAGGGTGTCTATGGCTACACCTTC. Its translation: CASSYQGVYGYTF.

V is TRBV3-1 and J is TRBJ2-3, with D maybe TRBD1 (8 bases). This CDR3 is built from 16 residues. CDR1 is LGHDT, CDR2 YNNKEL, per germline (reference sequence). Trimming took off 1 base at V and 5 bases at J, with 16 bases between the two ends. The CDR3 protein is CASSQVAGGTGDTQYF. DNA of the CDR3: TGTGCCAGCAGCCAAGTCGCCGGGGGGACAGGAGATACGCAGTATTTT.

The chain has TRBV29-1 and TRBJ1-1, with D maybe TRBD1 (6 bases). The CDR3 spans 12 residues. The germline CDR1 and CDR2 sequences are SQVTM and ANQGSEA. Trimming shortened V by 6 bases and J by 7 bases, and 15 bases separated the two germline ends. The CDR3: CSVNDRIGEAFF. DNA of the CDR3: TGCAGCGTAAACGACAGGATCGGTGAAGCTTTCTTT. Using reference TRBV29-1 and TRBJ1-1 for the parts outside the CDR3, the full variable domain is SAVISQKPSRDICQRGTSLTIQCQVDSQVTMMFWYRQQPGQSLTLIATANQGSEATYESGFVIDKFPISRPNLTFSTLTVSNMSPEDSSIYLCSVNDRIGEAFFGQGTRLTVV.

This clonotype was observed a handful of times. This sequence joins TRBV20-1 and TRBJ1-1, with 7 bases lining up with TRBD1. The junction had 11 bases not matched to a gene; V was cut back by 4 bases and J by 0 bases. There are 16 residues in the CDR3. In germline, CDR1 is DFQATT, CDR2 SNEGSKA (reference sequence). The CDR3, as DNA: TGCAGTGCTACCCAGGGGGTAGGGGACCTGAACACTGAAGCTTTCTTT. This codes for CSATQGVGDLNTEAFF.

The rearrangement uses TRBV4-3 and TRBJ1-6, with TRBD1 as a possible D gene (6 bases). Germline CDR1 LGHNA, CDR2 YSLEER. Trimming removed 3 bases from V and 7 bases from J, with 10 bases in between. The CDR3 loop spans 14 amino acids. CDR3 bases: TGCGCCAGCAGCCAGGACAGCAAAAATTCACCCCTCCACTTT. Translating it yields CASSQDSKNSPLHF.